This T cell receptor (beta chain) was recovered during a study of neurological immune-mediated disorders. The study, taken as a whole, reports: While HTLV-1-associated myelopathy showed the greatest TCR clonal expansion, multiple sclerosis showed the least, falling below healthy controls.

This clonotype was seen ten or more times. What it binds is unknown. Unsorted libraries came from 2 million PBMCs stored at -80 °C. MiXCR was run by TCRdb on the 5' RACE reads, yielding one entry per CDR3 protein. The sample includes 65,000 to 85,000 distinct CDR3 sequences, around 3% of them seen just once. V lost 0 bases to trimming and J lost 4 bases, with 4 bases between them. The CDR3 sequence is 12 residues long. CDR1 SQVTM and CDR2 ANQGSEA come from the germline V gene. This sequence was found in a woman between 45 and 65 years old with multiple sclerosis. V is TRBV29-1 and J is TRBJ2-1; the D is unclear. The sequenced sample consisted of PBMCs. CDR3 DNA: TGCAGCGTTGAAGAAGAGTACAATGAGCAGTTCTTC. Amino acid sequence: CSVEEEYNEQFF.